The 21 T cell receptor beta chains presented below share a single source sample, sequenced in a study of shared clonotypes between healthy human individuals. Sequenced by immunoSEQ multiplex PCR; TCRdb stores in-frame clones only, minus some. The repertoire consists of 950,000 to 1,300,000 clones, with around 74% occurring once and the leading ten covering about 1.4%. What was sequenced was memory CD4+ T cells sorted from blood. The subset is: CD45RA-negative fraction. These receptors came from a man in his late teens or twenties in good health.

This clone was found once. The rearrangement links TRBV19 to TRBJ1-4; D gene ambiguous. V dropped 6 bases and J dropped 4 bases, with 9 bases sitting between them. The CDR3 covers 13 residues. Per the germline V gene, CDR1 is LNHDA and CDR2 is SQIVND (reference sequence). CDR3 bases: TGTGCCAGTAGCCGTCAGTATAATGAAAAACTGTTTTTT. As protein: CASSRQYNEKLFF.

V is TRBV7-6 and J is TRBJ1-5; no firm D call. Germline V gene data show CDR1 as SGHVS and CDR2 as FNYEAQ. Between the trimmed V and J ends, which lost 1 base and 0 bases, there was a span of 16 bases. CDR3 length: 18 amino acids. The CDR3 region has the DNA TGTGCCAGCAGCTTAGGGCTAGGACGGACGGATAGCAATCAGCCCCAGCATTTT. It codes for CASSLGLGRTDSNQPQHF.

This CDR3 reads CASSPTDGETQYF. The CDR3 DNA reads TGTGCCAGCAGCCCCACTGATGGGGAGACCCAGTACTTC. This chain links TRBV5-6 with TRBJ2-5; D is uncertain. The ends were cut back, 4 bases at V and 5 bases at J, with 12 bases in the middle. The CDR3 has 13 amino acids. From germline, CDR1 is SGHDT and CDR2 YYEEEE.

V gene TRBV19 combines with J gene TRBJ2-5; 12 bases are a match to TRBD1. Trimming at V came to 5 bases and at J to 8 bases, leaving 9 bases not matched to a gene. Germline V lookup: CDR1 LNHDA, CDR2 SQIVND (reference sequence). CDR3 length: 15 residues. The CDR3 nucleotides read TGTGCCAGTAGTCCCGGGACAGGGGGCTCGGGAACCCAGTACTTC. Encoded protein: CASSPGTGGSGTQYF.

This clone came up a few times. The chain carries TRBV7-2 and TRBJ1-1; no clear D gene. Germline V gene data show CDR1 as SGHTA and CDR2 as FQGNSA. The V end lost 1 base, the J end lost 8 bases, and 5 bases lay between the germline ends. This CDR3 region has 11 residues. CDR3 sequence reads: CASSLGVEAFF. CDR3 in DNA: TGTGCCAGCAGCTTAGGGGTCGAAGCTTTCTTT. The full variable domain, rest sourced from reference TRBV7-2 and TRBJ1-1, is GAGVSQSPSNKVTEKGKDVELRCDPISGHTALYWYRQSLGQGLEFLIYFQGNSAPDKSGLPSDRFSAERTGGSVSTLTIQRTQQEDSAVYLCASSLGVEAFFGQGTRLTVV.

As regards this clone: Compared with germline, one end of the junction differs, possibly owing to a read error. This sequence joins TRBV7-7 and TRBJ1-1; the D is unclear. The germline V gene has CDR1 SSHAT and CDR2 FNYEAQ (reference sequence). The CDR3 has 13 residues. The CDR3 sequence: CASSCPRVAEAFF. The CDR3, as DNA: TGTGCTAGCAGCTGCCCACGTGTGGCGGAAGCTTTCTTT. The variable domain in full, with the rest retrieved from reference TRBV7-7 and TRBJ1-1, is GAGVSQSPRYKVTKRGQDVTLRCDPISSHATLYWYQQALGQGPEFLTYFNYEAQPDKSGLPSDRFSAERPEGSISTLTIQRTEQRDSAMYRCASSCPRVAEAFFGQGTRLTVV.

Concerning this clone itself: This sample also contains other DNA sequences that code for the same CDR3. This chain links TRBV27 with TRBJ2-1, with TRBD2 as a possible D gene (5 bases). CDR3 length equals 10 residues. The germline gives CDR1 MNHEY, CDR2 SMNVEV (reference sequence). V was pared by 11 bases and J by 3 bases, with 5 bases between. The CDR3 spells CAAGYNEQFF. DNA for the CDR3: TGTGCCGCGGGCTACAATGAGCAGTTCTTC.

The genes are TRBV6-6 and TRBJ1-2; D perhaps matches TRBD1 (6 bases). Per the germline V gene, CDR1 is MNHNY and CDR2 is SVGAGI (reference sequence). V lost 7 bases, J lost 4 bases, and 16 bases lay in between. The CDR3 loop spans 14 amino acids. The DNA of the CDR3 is TGTGCCAGCACCGAGGAGTGGGACATCTATGGCTACACCTTC. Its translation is CASTEEWDIYGYTF.

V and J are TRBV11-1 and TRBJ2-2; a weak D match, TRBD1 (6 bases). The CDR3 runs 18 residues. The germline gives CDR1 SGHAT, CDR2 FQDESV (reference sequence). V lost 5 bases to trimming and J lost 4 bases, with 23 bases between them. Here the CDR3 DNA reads TGTGCCAGCAGCGTTAAAGGGTTCAGGGGATGGGGCACCGGGGAGCTGTTTTTT. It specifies CASSVKGFRGWGTGELFF. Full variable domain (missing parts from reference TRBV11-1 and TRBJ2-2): EAEVAQSPRYKITEKSQAVAFWCDPISGHATLYWYRQILGQGPELLVQFQDESVVDDSQLPKDRFSAERLKGVDSTLKIQPAELGDSAMYLCASSVKGFRGWGTGELFFGEGSRLTVL.

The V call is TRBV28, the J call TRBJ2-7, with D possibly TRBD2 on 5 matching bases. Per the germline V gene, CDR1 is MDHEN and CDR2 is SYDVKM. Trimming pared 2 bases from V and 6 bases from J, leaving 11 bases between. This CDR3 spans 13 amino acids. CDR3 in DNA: TGTGCCAGCAGTTTAGTTACGGGGTCCGAGCAGTACTTC. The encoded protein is CASSLVTGSEQYF.

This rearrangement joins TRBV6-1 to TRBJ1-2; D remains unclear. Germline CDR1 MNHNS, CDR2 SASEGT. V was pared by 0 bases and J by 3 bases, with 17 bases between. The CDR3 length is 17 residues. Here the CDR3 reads CASSEAIGRSRDYGYTF. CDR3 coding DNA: TGTGCCAGCAGTGAAGCGATAGGGAGGAGTAGGGACTATGGCTACACCTTC.

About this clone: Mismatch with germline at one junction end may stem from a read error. The CDR3 loop is CSAREERGFLF. CDR3 nucleotide sequence: TGCAGTGCTAGAGAGGAGCGGGGGTTTCTCTTC. The chain employs TRBV20-1 and TRBJ2-1; the match to TRBD2 covers 8 bases. The CDR3 runs 11 residues. Germline V lookup: CDR1 DFQATT, CDR2 SNEGSKA (reference sequence).

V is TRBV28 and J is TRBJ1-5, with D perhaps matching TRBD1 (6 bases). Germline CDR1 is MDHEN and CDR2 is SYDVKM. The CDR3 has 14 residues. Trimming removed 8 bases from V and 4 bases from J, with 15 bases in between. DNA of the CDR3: TGTGCCAGCTTTCAGGGGCGCCCGAATCAGCCCCAGCATTTT. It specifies CASFQGRPNQPQHF.

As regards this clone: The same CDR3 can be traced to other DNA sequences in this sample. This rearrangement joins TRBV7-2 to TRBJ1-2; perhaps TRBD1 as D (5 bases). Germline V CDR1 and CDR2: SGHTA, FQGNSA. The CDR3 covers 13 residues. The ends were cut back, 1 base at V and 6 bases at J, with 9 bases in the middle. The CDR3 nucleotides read TGTGCCAGCAGCTTAGGAGGCAGGGATGGCTACACCTTC. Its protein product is CASSLGGRDGYTF.

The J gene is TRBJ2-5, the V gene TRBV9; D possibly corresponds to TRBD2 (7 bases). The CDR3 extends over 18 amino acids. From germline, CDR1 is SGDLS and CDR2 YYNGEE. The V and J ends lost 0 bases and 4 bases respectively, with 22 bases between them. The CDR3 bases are TGTGCCAGCAGCGTAGGGGCGGGAGTAGGGGGGTTCGTAGAGACCCAGTACTTC. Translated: CASSVGAGVGGFVETQYF. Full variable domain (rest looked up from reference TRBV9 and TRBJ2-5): DSGVTQTPKHLITATGQRVTLRCSPRSGDLSVYWYQQSLDQGLQFLIQYYNGEERAKGNILERFSAQQFPDLHSELNLSSLELGDSALYFCASSVGAGVGGFVETQYFGPGTRLLVL.

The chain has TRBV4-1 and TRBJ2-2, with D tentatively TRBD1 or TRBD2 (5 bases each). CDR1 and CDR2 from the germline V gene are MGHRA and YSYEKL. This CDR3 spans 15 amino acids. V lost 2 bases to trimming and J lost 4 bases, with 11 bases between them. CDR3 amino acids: CASSQIGGGTGELFF. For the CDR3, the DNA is TGCGCCAGCAGCCAAATAGGTGGGGGCACCGGGGAGCTGTTTTTT.

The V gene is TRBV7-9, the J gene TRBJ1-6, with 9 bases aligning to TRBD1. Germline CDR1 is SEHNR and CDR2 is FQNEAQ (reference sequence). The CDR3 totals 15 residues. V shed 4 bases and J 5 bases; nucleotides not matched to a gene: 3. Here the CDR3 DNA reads TGTGCCAGCAGCTCGGGACAGGGCAATAATTCACCCCTCCACTTT. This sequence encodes CASSSGQGNNSPLHF.

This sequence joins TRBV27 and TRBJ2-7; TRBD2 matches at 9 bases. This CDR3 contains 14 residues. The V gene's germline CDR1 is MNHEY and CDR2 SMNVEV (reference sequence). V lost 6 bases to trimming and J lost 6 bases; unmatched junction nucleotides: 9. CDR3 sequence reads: CASRASGTSLEQYF. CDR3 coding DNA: TGTGCCAGCAGGGCTAGCGGGACTTCGCTCGAGCAGTACTTC.

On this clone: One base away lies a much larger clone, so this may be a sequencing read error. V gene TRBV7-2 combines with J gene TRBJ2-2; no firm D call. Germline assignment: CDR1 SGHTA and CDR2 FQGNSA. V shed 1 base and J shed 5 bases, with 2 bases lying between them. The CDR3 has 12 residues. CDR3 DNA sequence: TGTGCCAGCAGCTTAGTTACCGGGGAGCTGTTTTTT. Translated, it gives CASSLVTGELFF.

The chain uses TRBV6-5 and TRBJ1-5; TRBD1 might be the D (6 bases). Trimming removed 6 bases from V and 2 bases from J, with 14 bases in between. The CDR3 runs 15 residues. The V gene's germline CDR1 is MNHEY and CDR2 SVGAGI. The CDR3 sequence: CASRQGPGGNQPQHF. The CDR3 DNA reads TGTGCCAGCAGGCAGGGTCCAGGGGGCAATCAGCCCCAGCATTTT.

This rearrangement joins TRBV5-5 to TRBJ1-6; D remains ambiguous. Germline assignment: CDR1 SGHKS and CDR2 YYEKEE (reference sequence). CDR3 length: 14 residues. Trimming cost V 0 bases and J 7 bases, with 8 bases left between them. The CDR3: CASSLADHNSPLHF. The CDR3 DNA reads TGTGCCAGCAGCTTGGCCGACCACAATTCACCCCTCCACTTT.